A selection of T cell receptor beta chains follows, all from one sample in a study of CD8 T cells in Susac syndrome. Via MiXCR, TCRdb re-called the immunoSEQ multiplex PCR reads, giving one row per CDR3 protein. This table holds roughly 160,000 distinct CDR3 sequences, around 94% found once. The sequencing input was CD4+ T cells from PBMCs. The origin of the receptors is a human donor in good health. Both conserved end residues are part of each CDR3. D genes are given only for firm matches. For some rows the clone size is stated as once, few or many, or as a class when expanded; others skip it.

TRBV2	TRBJ2-3	-	-	CASSEEYEDTQYF	TGTGCCAGCAGTGAAGAATACGAAGATACGCAGTATTTT
TRBV3-1	TRBJ2-7	-	-	CASTLAEQYF	TGTGCCAGCACCCTGGCCGAGCAGTACTTC
TRBV6-6	TRBJ2-5	once	-	CASSYPPGRGQTQYF	TGTGCCAGCAGTTACCCCCCGGGGCGGGGTCAGACCCAGTACTTC
TRBV16	TRBJ2-7	-	TRBD1	CASSQSAGGSYEQYF	TGTGCCAGCAGCCAATCGGCAGGGGGCTCCTACGAGCAGTACTTC
TRBV29-1	TRBJ2-3	-	TRBD2	CSGGGSDTQYF	TGCAGCGGCGGGGGTTCAGATACGCAGTATTTT
TRBV9	TRBJ2-7	-	-	CASSVVFYEQYF	TGTGCCAGCAGCGTAGTTTTCTACGAGCAGTACTTC
TRBV24-1	TRBJ2-3	-	-	CATSDGGGGTDTQYF	TGTGCCACCAGTGATGGCGGAGGAGGCACAGATACGCAGTATTTT
TRBV3-1	TRBJ2-7	-	-	CASRASADNYEQYF	TGTGCCAGCAGAGCAAGCGCGGACAACTACGAGCAGTACTTC
TRBV29-1	TRBJ1-5	-	-	CSAAGQEGNQPQHF	TGCAGCGCGGCGGGCCAGGAGGGCAATCAGCCCCAGCATTTT
TRBV20-1	TRBJ2-5	few	-	CSAGGSQETQYF	TGCAGTGCCGGGGGATCTCAAGAGACCCAGTACTTC
TRBV12-3/TRBV12-4	TRBJ2-1	-	TRBD1	CASSYGQGGSYNEQFF	TGTGCCAGCAGTTACGGACAGGGTGGTTCCTACAATGAGCAGTTCTTC
TRBV25-1	TRBJ1-4	-	TRBD1	CASSGQGARKLFF	TGTGCCAGCAGTGGCCAGGGGGCACGAAAACTGTTTTTT
TRBV14	TRBJ2-3	-	-	CASSPRHTDTQYF	TGTGCCAGCAGCCCCCGACATACAGATACGCAGTATTTT
TRBV6-2/TRBV6-3	TRBJ2-2	-	-	CASQGLDTGELFF	TGTGCCAGTCAGGGTTTAGATACCGGGGAGCTGTTTTTT
TRBV20-1	TRBJ2-1	once	-	CSAPGVYNEQFF	TGCAGTGCGCCCGGGGTGTACAATGAGCAGTTCTTC
TRBV27	TRBJ1-5	-	TRBD1	CASSPGTASQPQHF	TGTGCCAGCAGCCCAGGGACAGCTAGTCAGCCCCAGCATTTT
TRBV6-5	TRBJ2-5	-	TRBD1	CASSWGTGGKETQYF	TGTGCCAGCAGTTGGGGGACAGGGGGCAAAGAGACCCAGTACTTC
TRBV30	TRBJ2-5	-	TRBD2	CAWSVASGGRETQYF	TGTGCCTGGAGTGTTGCTAGCGGGGGCCGGGAGACCCAGTACTTC
TRBV7-2	TRBJ2-7	-	-	CASSLVAGSGNEQYF	TGTGCCAGCAGCTTAGTTGCAGGATCGGGGAACGAGCAGTACTTC
TRBV12-3/TRBV12-4	TRBJ1-1	-	-	CASSRTGPLHRAFF	TGTGCCAGCAGCCGCACGGGGCCCCTTCATAGAGCTTTCTTT
TRBV20-1	TRBJ2-5	-	TRBD2	CSAASGGAFETQYF	TGCAGTGCTGCGAGCGGGGGGGCGTTCGAGACCCAGTACTTC
TRBV5-1	TRBJ2-5	once	-	CASSFGWSEETQYF	TGCGCCAGCAGCTTTGGTTGGTCGGAAGAGACCCAGTACTTC
TRBV9	TRBJ2-7	once	-	CASSVSISGAYEQYF	TGTGCCAGCAGCGTGTCAATCTCGGGGGCCTACGAGCAGTACTTC
TRBV2	TRBJ2-5	-	TRBD1	CASSVDRGFEYF	TGTGCCAGCAGTGTTGACAGGGGATTCGAGTACTTC
TRBV3-1	TRBJ1-5	-	-	CASSPDYNQPQHF	TGTGCCAGCAGCCCTGACTACAATCAGCCCCAGCATTTT
TRBV20-1	TRBJ2-7	-	TRBD1	CSAERGDRSSYEQYF	TGCAGTGCTGAAAGGGGGGACAGGAGCTCCTACGAGCAGTACTTC
TRBV28	TRBJ2-3	-	-	CASRTGLKLTDTQYF	TGTGCCAGCAGGACGGGACTCAAGCTCACAGATACGCAGTATTTT
TRBV5-4	TRBJ1-1	once	TRBD1	CASSLGQGGSEAFF	TGTGCCAGCAGCTTGGGACAGGGTGGCTCTGAAGCTTTCTTT
TRBV20-1	TRBJ2-7	-	-	CSARDRKAYVQYF	TGCAGTGCTAGAGATCGGAAGGCCTACGTGCAGTACTTC
TRBV28	TRBJ1-5	-	-	CASSLAGLHSNQPQHF	TGTGCCAGCAGTTTAGCAGGACTGCATAGCAATCAGCCCCAGCATTTT
TRBV12-3/TRBV12-4	TRBJ2-1	-	-	CASSLLGNQFF	TGTGCCAGCAGTTTACTCGGGAATCAGTTCTTC
TRBV30	TRBJ2-7	once	TRBD1	CAWSGQGAYEQYF	TGTGCCTGGAGTGGACAGGGGGCCTACGAGCAGTACTTC
TRBV2	TRBJ1-4	once	-	CASNRPSQSEKLFF	TGTGCCAGCAACCGGCCTTCCCAGAGTGAAAAACTGTTTTTT
TRBV3-1	TRBJ2-4	-	-	CASSQTRGDIQYF	TGTGCCAGCAGCCAAACGCGGGGTGACATTCAGTACTTC
TRBV27	TRBJ1-5	-	-	CASSLSAGHNQPQHF	TGTGCCAGCAGTTTATCGGCGGGCCACAATCAGCCCCAGCATTTT
TRBV2	TRBJ2-7	-	TRBD1	CASSRDRGLNEQYF	TGTGCCAGCAGCCGCGACAGGGGGCTGAACGAGCAGTACTTC
TRBV12-3/TRBV12-4	TRBJ1-6	-	-	CASSPTREDSPLHF	TGTGCCAGCAGTCCCACTAGAGAGGATTCACCCCTCCACTTT
TRBV20-1	TRBJ2-1	-	-	CSAPYGASNEQFF	TGCAGTGCCCCCTACGGGGCCTCCAATGAGCAGTTCTTC
TRBV9	TRBJ2-1	once	TRBD2	CASSADLAGGHSEQFF	TGTGCCAGCAGCGCCGACCTTGCGGGGGGGCATAGTGAGCAGTTCTTC
TRBV7-9	TRBJ1-5	-	-	CASSLGISNQPQHF	TGTGCCAGCAGCCTCGGGATTAGCAATCAGCCCCAGCATTTT
TRBV30	TRBJ2-5	-	-	CAWSPGLNPETQYF	TGTGCCTGGAGCCCAGGCCTCAATCCGGAGACCCAGTACTTC
TRBV5-6	TRBJ2-4	-	TRBD1	CASSSGQGGNIQYF	TGTGCCAGCAGCTCGGGACAGGGCGGAAACATTCAGTACTTC
TRBV7-9	TRBJ1-1	-	-	CASSPRRVQSEAFF	TGTGCCAGCAGCCCAAGACGGGTGCAGAGTGAAGCTTTCTTT
TRBV7-9	TRBJ2-1	-	-	CASSPRVQNNEQFF	TGTGCCAGCAGCCCGAGGGTACAGAACAATGAGCAGTTCTTC
TRBV6-2/TRBV6-3	TRBJ1-5	-	-	CASSSREEPQHF	TGTGCCAGCAGTTCCCGGGAAGAGCCCCAGCATTTT
TRBV20-1	TRBJ1-6	-	-	CSARDQGFNSPLHF	TGCAGTGCTAGAGATCAGGGCTTTAATTCACCCCTCCACTTT
TRBV12-3/TRBV12-4	TRBJ2-5	-	-	CASSFWTPQETQYF	TGTGCCAGCAGTTTCTGGACCCCACAAGAGACCCAGTACTTC
TRBV5-1	TRBJ2-1	-	-	CASSLSLGWDNEQFF	TGCGCCAGCAGCTTATCTCTAGGCTGGGACAATGAGCAGTTCTTC
TRBV20-1	TRBJ2-3	-	TRBD1	CSAFTGGPTDTQYF	TGCAGTGCTTTTACAGGGGGCCCCACAGATACGCAGTATTTT
TRBV6-5	TRBJ2-2	-	-	CASSRGPGKLFF	TGTGCCAGCAGCCGTGGCCCAGGGAAGCTGTTTTTT
TRBV30	TRBJ1-1	-	-	CAWDDRTNTEAFF	TGTGCCTGGGACGACAGGACTAACACTGAAGCTTTCTTT
TRBV20-1	TRBJ1-2	-	TRBD1	CSARPHDRGDGYTF	TGCAGTGCTAGACCCCACGACAGGGGGGATGGCTACACCTTC
TRBV12-3/TRBV12-4	TRBJ2-5	-	-	CASSFDRETQYF	TGTGCCAGCAGTTTTGACAGGGAGACCCAGTACTTC
TRBV7-2	TRBJ1-2	-	-	CASSLDTNYGYTF	TGTGCCAGCAGCTTAGACACTAACTATGGCTACACCTTC
TRBV6-2/TRBV6-3	TRBJ2-7	-	TRBD1	CASRDRVSYEQYF	TGTGCCAGCAGAGACAGGGTCTCCTACGAGCAGTACTTC
TRBV13	TRBJ2-5	-	-	CASSERMKGTQYF	TGTGCCAGCAGTGAACGGATGAAAGGGACCCAGTACTTC
TRBV3-1	TRBJ2-7	-	TRBD1	CASSQVQGVSEQYF	TGTGCCAGCAGCCAAGTCCAGGGGGTATCCGAGCAGTACTTC
TRBV20-1	TRBJ2-5	-	TRBD2	CSARMLAGGETQYF	TGCAGTGCTAGAATGCTAGCGGGGGGCGAGACCCAGTACTTC
TRBV4-3	TRBJ2-5	-	-	CASSQDRRGEETQYF	TGCGCCAGCAGCCAAGATCGGCGTGGGGAAGAGACCCAGTACTTC